Listed below are T cell receptor beta chains from one sample, sequenced in a study of cytomegalovirus exposure and HLA in healthy donors. Method: immunoSEQ multiplex PCR; TCRdb's copy keeps in-frame clones and lacks some. This repertoire includes some 180,000 clones. Sequencing was done on a sample of PBMCs. The origin of the receptors is a man in his thirties or forties in good health and CMV-seronegative. CDR3s include the opening cysteine and the closing phenylalanine or tryptophan. D genes are given only for firm matches.

j_call cdr3_length v_call d_call cdr3_nt cdr3_aa
TRBJ2-7 15 TRBV7-9 . TGTGCCAGCAGCCCCTTCATTACAGGGACGGACGAGCAGTACTTC CASSPFITGTDEQYF
TRBJ2-3 14 TRBV6-5 TRBD1 TGTGCCAGCAGGGGACAGGGGGCCCGGGATACGCAGTATTTT CASRGQGARDTQYF
TRBJ2-1 15 TRBV19 . TGTGCCAGTAGTACCACCACAGGAGCCTACAATGAGCAGTTCTTC CASSTTTGAYNEQFF
TRBJ2-2 14 TRBV19 . TGTGCCAGTATGTCAGGCAGGGTGGCCGGGGAGCTGTTTTTT CASMSGRVAGELFF
TRBJ2-4 18 TRBV6-1 TRBD1 TGTGCCAGCAGTGCCGGGACAGGGATTGTTTTGGCCAAAAACATTCAGTACTTC CASSAGTGIVLAKNIQYF
TRBJ2-7 12 TRBV29-1 TRBD2 TGCAGCGTCGCCGGGACTAACTACGAGCAGTACTTC CSVAGTNYEQYF
TRBJ2-7 13 TRBV29-1 TRBD2 TGCAGCGTTGACACTAGCGGGAAGGACGAGCAGTACTTC CSVDTSGKDEQYF
TRBJ2-2 14 TRBV27 TRBD1 TGTGCCAGCAGATTGACAGGGTCCACCGGGGAGCTGTTTTTT CASRLTGSTGELFF
TRBJ1-5 15 TRBV7-9 TRBD1 TGTGCCAGCAGCCCGACAGGGGGTGGCAATCAGCCCCAGCATTTT CASSPTGGGNQPQHF
TRBJ2-3 16 TRBV30 TRBD2 TGTGCCTGGAGCCCGGGACTAGCGGGAGGAACAGATACGCAGTATTTT CAWSPGLAGGTDTQYF
TRBJ1-2 14 TRBV6-6 . TGTGCCAGCAGTTACTACGGGGTGTTTGGTGGCTACACCTTC CASSYYGVFGGYTF
TRBJ1-3 15 TRBV19 . TGTGCCAGTAGTATCCCCCCAGGCTCTGGAAACACCATATATTTT CASSIPPGSGNTIYF
TRBJ1-4 15 TRBV5-5 TRBD1 TGTGCCAGCAGCGCAGAGACAGGGGCAGGGGAAAAACTGTTTTTT CASSAETGAGEKLFF
TRBJ1-4 17 TRBV5-8 . TGTGCCAGCAGCTCCCCGGGGGACCGTGCAACTAATGAAAAACTGTTTTTT CASSSPGDRATNEKLFF
TRBJ2-2 16 TRBV11-2 . TGTGCCAGCAGCTTAGCCTCCCATGGCAGGGCCGGGGAGCTGTTTTTT CASSLASHGRAGELFF
TRBJ2-1 12 TRBV6-6 . TGTGCCAGCAACCTACGCCAACATGAGCAGTTCTTC CASNLRQHEQFF
TRBJ1-2 15 TRBV6-6 . TGTGCCAGCAGTTACTCCGAGCCTGCTAACTATGGCTACACCTTC CASSYSEPANYGYTF
TRBJ2-1 14 TRBV10-1 TRBD2 TGCGCCAGCAGTGGGGGGGGATCGGACAATGAGCAGTTCTTC CASSGGGSDNEQFF
TRBJ1-2 17 TRBV11-3 TRBD1 TGTGCCAGCAGCTTAGGTTTGTGGAGACAGGGGGATTATGGCTACACCTTC CASSLGLWRQGDYGYTF
TRBJ1-1 13 TRBV5-1 TRBD1 TGCGCCAGCAGCCCCGGGGACAGCTCGAGGGCTTTCTTT CASSPGDSSRAFF
TRBJ1-2 11 TRBV30 . TGTGCCTGGAGTTACGGCTATGGCTACACCTTC CAWSYGYGYTF
TRBJ2-7 16 TRBV10-3 TRBD2 TGTGCCATCAGTGAGCAACCTGGGCCGGGAGGCTCCGAGCAGTACTTC CAISEQPGPGGSEQYF